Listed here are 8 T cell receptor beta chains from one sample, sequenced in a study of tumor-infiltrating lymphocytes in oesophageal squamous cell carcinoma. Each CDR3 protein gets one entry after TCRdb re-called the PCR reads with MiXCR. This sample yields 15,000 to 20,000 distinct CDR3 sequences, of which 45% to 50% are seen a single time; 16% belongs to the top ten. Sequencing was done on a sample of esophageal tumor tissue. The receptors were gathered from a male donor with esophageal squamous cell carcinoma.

The CDR3 coding sequence is TGTGCCAGCAGCCGCACTAGCGGGAGTGGGTACGAGCAGTACTTC. It translates to CASSRTSGSGYEQYF. The V gene is TRBV7-8, the J gene TRBJ2-1; 11 bases are shared with TRBD2. The DNA end lines up better with TRBJ2-7; the J call may be wrong. This CDR3 spans 15 amino acids. The germline gives CDR1 SGHVS, CDR2 FQNEAQ.

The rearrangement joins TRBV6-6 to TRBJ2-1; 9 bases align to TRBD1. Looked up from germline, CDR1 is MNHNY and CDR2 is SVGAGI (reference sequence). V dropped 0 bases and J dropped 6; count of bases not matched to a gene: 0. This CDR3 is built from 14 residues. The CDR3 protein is CASSYSTGGNEQFF. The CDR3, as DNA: TGTGCCAGCAGTTACTCGACAGGGGGCAATGAGCAGTTCTTC.

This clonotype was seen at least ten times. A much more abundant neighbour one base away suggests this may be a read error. CDR3 sequence: CASSLKSEQYF. The DNA for the CDR3 is TGTGCCAGCAGTTTGAAAAGTGAGCAGTACTTC. This chain joins TRBV12-3 or TRBV12-4 and TRBJ2-7; D is uncertain. V was clipped by 3 bases and J by 7 bases, with 7 bases between them. The CDR3 has 11 amino acids.

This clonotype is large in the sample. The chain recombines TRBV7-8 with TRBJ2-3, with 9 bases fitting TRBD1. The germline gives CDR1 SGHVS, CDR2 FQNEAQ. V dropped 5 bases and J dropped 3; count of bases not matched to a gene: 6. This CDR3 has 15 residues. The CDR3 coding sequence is TGTGCCAGCAGCGAGGGACAGGGCCGGACAGATACGCAGTATTTT. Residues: CASSEGQGRTDTQYF.

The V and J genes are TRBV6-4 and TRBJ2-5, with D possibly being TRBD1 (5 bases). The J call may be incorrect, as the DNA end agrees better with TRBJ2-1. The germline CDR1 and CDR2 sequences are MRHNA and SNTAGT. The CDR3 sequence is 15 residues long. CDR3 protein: CASSVDTSSYNEQFF. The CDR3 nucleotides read TGTGCCAGCAGTGTGGACACGAGCTCCTACAATGAGCAGTTCTTC.

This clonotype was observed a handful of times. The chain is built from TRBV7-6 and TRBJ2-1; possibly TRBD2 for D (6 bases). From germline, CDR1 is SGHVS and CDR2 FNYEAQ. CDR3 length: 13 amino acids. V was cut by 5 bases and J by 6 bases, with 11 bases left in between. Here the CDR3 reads CASSRGISNEQFF. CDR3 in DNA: TGTGCCAGCAGCCGCGGGATCTCCAATGAGCAGTTCTTC.

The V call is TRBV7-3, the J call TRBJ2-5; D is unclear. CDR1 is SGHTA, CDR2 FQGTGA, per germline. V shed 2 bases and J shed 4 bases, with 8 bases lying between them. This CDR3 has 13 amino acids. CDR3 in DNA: TGTGCCAGCAGCTTAGAGTCTTCAGAGACCCAGTACTTC. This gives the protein CASSLESSETQYF.

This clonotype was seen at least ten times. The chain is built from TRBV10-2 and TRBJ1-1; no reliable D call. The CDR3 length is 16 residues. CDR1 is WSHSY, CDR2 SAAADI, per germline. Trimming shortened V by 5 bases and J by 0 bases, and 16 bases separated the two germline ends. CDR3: CASSRQRAILNTEAFF. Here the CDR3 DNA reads TGCGCCAGCAGTAGGCAGAGGGCCATCCTGAACACTGAAGCTTTCTTT.